A selection of T cell receptor beta chains follows, all from one sample in a study of PD-1 blockade in mismatch repair-deficient tumors. The table came from immunoSEQ multiplex PCR; TCRdb's copy has only in-frame clones and leaves some out. The data show 120,000 or so clones, around nine tenths seen once. The sample here was peripheral blood, taken 72 weeks after starting pembrolizumab. The receptors stem from an adult with mismatch repair-deficient cancer. Each CDR3 is given with its conserved first and last residue. Each record gives: V gene, J gene, CDR3 protein.

TRBV6-5	TRBJ2-7	CASSWGDRGEQYF
TRBV4-2	TRBJ2-7	CASSQDAQGPYEQYF
TRBV10-3	TRBJ1-2	CAISGTGLGYTF
TRBV4-1	TRBJ1-1	CASSQDQTMAFF
TRBV6-1	TRBJ1-3	CASSETQSGNTIYF
TRBV13	TRBJ1-1	CASSAQGLGTEAFF
TRBV5-1	TRBJ2-1	CASSLERASSYNEQFF
TRBV4-2	TRBJ1-4	CASSQVGVGEKLFF
TRBV11-1	TRBJ2-2	CASSLAGTGFTGELFF
TRBV7-3	TRBJ2-3	CASSLVAGRTDTQYF
TRBV13	TRBJ2-4	CASSSRFQLGAKNIQYF
TRBV5-6	TRBJ2-5	CASSLMETQYF
TRBV15	TRBJ1-5	CATSRGNGQGRQPQHF
TRBV7-8	TRBJ2-3	CASSSTAALGTDTQYF
TRBV6-1	TRBJ1-5	CASSEWWESNQPQHF
TRBV29-1	TRBJ2-1	CSVVRLGVNEQFF
TRBV7-3	TRBJ1-1	CASSPGGVTEAFF
TRBV13	TRBJ2-7	CASSFGTADYEQYF
TRBV11-2	TRBJ2-7	CASSAQLAGAYEQYF
TRBV2	TRBJ1-1	CASNRWGVNTEAFF
TRBV4-1	TRBJ2-3	CASSRAGDTQYF
TRBV25-1	TRBJ2-5	CASSRPGGAAEQETQYF
TRBV15	TRBJ2-3	CATSRKGAGTDTQYF
TRBV19	TRBJ1-5	CASSLPGQSNQPQHF
TRBV7-9	TRBJ2-3	CASSFLSDTQYF
TRBV4-3	TRBJ2-2	CASSRRASTGELFF
TRBV5-1	TRBJ1-2	CASSLTGTGLKDYGYTF
TRBV28	TRBJ2-7	CASSLITSASYEQYF
TRBV19	TRBJ2-3	CASSITTADTQYF
TRBV27	TRBJ1-1	CASSLSSGGTEAFF
TRBV6-5	TRBJ2-1	CASSYSPQGEQFF
TRBV11-1	TRBJ1-1	CASSPDGDTEAFF
TRBV7-2	TRBJ2-1	CASSWSSHNEQFF
TRBV27	TRBJ2-2	CASTKMGNTGELFF
TRBV19	TRBJ2-1	CASSIGGRGYNEQFF
TRBV7-2	TRBJ2-7	CASSPGLAGVPYEQYF
TRBV13	TRBJ2-7	CASSQIGVAGVKEQYF
TRBV10-3	TRBJ2-6	CAIIGDRGPGANVLTF
TRBV21-1	TRBJ2-3	CASSLIRGSTDTQYF
TRBV11-2	TRBJ2-1	CASSFTGVPYNEQFF
TRBV6-5	TRBJ2-1	CASNYVGGEQFF
TRBV4-1	TRBJ2-2	CASSLRTSGSSGELFF
TRBV29-1	TRBJ2-7	CSVESSGTSYEQYF
TRBV28	TRBJ1-2	CASSSPGQGFSGYTF
TRBV27	TRBJ2-1	CASSFGWTGPYNEQFF
TRBV5-1	TRBJ2-5	CASSLGTFQETQYF
TRBV29-1	TRBJ2-7	CSVVWDNSYEQYF
TRBV7-6	TRBJ2-7	CASSPGLLREQYF
TRBV7-9	TRBJ2-2	CASSSWGGSGNTGELFF
TRBV11-3	TRBJ1-1	CASRGATRTEAFF
TRBV2	TRBJ1-5	CASSFTTFNQPQHF
TRBV5-6	TRBJ1-5	CASSFWGARQPQHF
TRBV28	TRBJ2-5	CASSLSSWEVTETQYF
TRBV6-5	TRBJ1-6	CASRWTGLNSPLHF
TRBV4-1	TRBJ1-2	CASSQVGGQIGYTF